The 6 T cell receptor beta chains presented below share a single source sample, sequenced in a study of cytomegalovirus exposure and HLA in healthy donors (dated by TCRdb to about 2017). The library was made by the immunoSEQ multiplex PCR assay. For the multiplex PCR, a mixture combining 60 forward primers for TCR Vbeta segments and 13 reverse primers for TCR Jbeta segments was used. Held by TCRdb, this immuneACCESS table contains in-frame sequences only and omits some clones. Under half of the omission traces to an unresolved V gene where checked; the cause of the rest is unknown. Counted in this sample were about 150,000 clones; roughly four fifths of them appeared once. The ten largest clonotypes hold under 2% of the sample. Source material: PBMCs. The receptors stem from a man in his forties in good health and CMV-seronegative.

The chain employs TRBV28 and TRBJ1-6; no clear D gene. CDR3 length: 14 amino acids. Germline values: CDR1 MDHEN, CDR2 SYDVKM. The V and J ends lost 4 bases and 3 bases respectively, with 7 bases between them. CDR3 protein: CASSSVLYNSPLHF. CDR3 sequence (DNA): TGTGCCAGCAGTTCTGTACTCTATAATTCACCCCTCCACTTT.

This clone was counted between two and nine times. The chain combines TRBV25-1 with TRBJ1-1; D is ambiguous. This CDR3 is 13 amino acids long. Germline CDR1 is MGHDK and CDR2 is SYGVNS. The CDR3 reads CAAGRSGNTEAFF. The CDR3 DNA sequence: TGTGCAGCCGGGCGAAGCGGGAACACTGAAGCTTTCTTT.

The chain combines TRBV10-2 with TRBJ1-2; TRBD1 aligns across 7 bases. The CDR3 sequence is 14 residues long. Trimming at V came to 0 bases and at J to 11 bases, leaving 9 bases not matched to a gene. The germline gives CDR1 WSHSY, CDR2 SAAADI. The CDR3 DNA sequence: TGCGCCAGCAGTGAGTCGAAAGGGGGCGCGGGGTACACCTTC. It is translated as CASSESKGGAGYTF.

The chain employs TRBV5-1 and TRBJ1-3; TRBD1 matches at 7 bases. V lost 3 bases to trimming and J lost 0 bases; unmatched junction nucleotides: 3. The CDR3 spans 15 residues. Per germline, CDR1 SGHRS and CDR2 YFSETQ. The DNA for the CDR3 is TGCGCCAGCAGCTCGACAGGGATCTCTGGAAACACCATATATTTT. Protein: CASSSTGISGNTIYF.

The CDR3 region is CSVGGSGGAYNEQFF. The CDR3 DNA sequence: TGCAGCGTTGGAGGTTCTGGCGGAGCCTACAATGAGCAGTTCTTC. The chain employs TRBV29-1 and TRBJ2-1; D uncertain. Trimming shortened V by 4 bases and J by 2 bases, and 15 bases separated the two germline ends. Germline-derived CDR1 and CDR2 are SQVTM and ANQGSEA. The CDR3 has 15 residues.

The chain combines TRBV9 with TRBJ1-1, with D unclear. Germline CDR1 is SGDLS and CDR2 is YYNGEE. This CDR3 has 14 amino acids. V was pared by 3 bases and J by 3 bases, with 12 bases between. Written as DNA, the CDR3 is TGTGCCAGCAGCGCACCACAGACGGACACTGAAGCTTTCTTT. Translating gives CASSAPQTDTEAFF.